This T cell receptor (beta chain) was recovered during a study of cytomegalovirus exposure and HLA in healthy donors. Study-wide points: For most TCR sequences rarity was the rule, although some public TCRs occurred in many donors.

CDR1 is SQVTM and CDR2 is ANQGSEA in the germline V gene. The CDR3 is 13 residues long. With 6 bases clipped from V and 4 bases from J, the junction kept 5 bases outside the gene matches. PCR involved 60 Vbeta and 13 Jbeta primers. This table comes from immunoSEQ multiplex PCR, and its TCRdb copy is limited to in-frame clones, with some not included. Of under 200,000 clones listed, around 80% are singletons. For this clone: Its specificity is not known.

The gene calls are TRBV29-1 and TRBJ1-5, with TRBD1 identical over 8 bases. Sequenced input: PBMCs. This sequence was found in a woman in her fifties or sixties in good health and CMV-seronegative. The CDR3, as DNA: TGCAGCGTGACAGGGGACGTTAATCAGCCCCAGCATTTT. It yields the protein CSVTGDVNQPQHF.